Reported below is one T cell receptor (beta chain). Its antigen is unknown. Nothing much larger sits one base from this clone, and base qualities are not available. The record originates from a study of B cell selection in AIRE deficiency (dated by TCRdb to between 2018 and 2021). Regarding the complete study: Researchers compared the TCRbeta repertoires of sorted blood CD4+ conventional T cells and regulatory T cells from AIRE-deficient patients with the corresponding repertoires from healthy controls. The TCR-sequenced cohort comprised roughly 5 AIRE-deficient APECED patients and roughly 5 healthy control donors. Points the paper makes about the study in general: Roughly a third of the Treg TCRbeta sequences shared among healthy donors turned up in patient Tconv cells, suggesting that Treg-biased clones are diverted into the Tconv compartment. Among over 3,000 shared Treg TCRbeta sequences, roughly 32% were found to be shared only among healthy donors and approximately 9.3% only among patients, suggesting that Treg selection is less efficient in the absence of AIRE. Only TCRbeta chains were sequenced, and roughly 40% of the Treg sequences shared among healthy donors were also detected in healthy Tconv cells, possibly owing to differing TCRalpha chains. In terms of TCRBV gene usage, CDR3 length and TCR diversity, Tconv and Treg cells from AIRE-deficient patients looked similar to Tconv and Treg cells from healthy donors. Shared Treg sequences had shorter CDR3s, reflecting a bias toward rearrangements with few non-templated nucleotide insertions.

Conventional CD4 T cells were sorted as CD4+CD127+ cells. APECED syndrome was present in the AIRE-deficient patients. Sorting of Tconv and Treg cells intended for TCRbeta sequencing was performed on a FACSAria flow cytometer. The sorted cells were collected in 5-ml round-bottom polystyrene tubes, and the dry cell pellets were frozen at -80 degrees C prior to sequencing. CDR1 and CDR2 are drawn from the germline V gene: MNHNS, SASEGT. From its cysteine to its phenylalanine, the CDR3 spans 15 amino acids. The only DNA kept is the CDR3, 45 bases in frame from the first base. Ends trimmed: V by 1 base, J by 4 bases; bases unmatched to a gene: 3. The immunoSEQ platform was used for TCRbeta chain sequencing. As for how the authors treated the data: When conventional T cell repertoires were pooled, 90,000 to 120,000 distinct in-frame TCRbeta sequences were obtained from patients and 13.4x10^4 from healthy donors. Treg TCRbeta sequences shared by two or more individuals were defined as public, and these public Treg TCRbeta sequences were subsequently searched for in Tconv repertoires. To test for differences between groups, Mann-Whitney U tests with Bonferroni-Dunn correction were run in GraphPad Prism 7.03. Sourced from immuneACCESS, this table was stored by TCRdb with only in-frame sequences that have V and J called. A share of the clones is absent; for the studies checked, an unresolved V gene accounts for under half, and the remainder has no known explanation. That table furnishes V, J and clone size, whereas the DNA furnished D and trimming. In all, the sample holds about 24,000 clones, and around 97% of those were seen once. 0.2% of the sample rests with the top ten.

The V and J genes are TRBV6-1 and TRBJ1-2; 10 bases in the middle match TRBD1. The specimen sequenced was conventional CD4+ T cells sorted from PBMCs. This TCR derives from a human donor with AIRE deficiency. In nucleotides, the sequence is TGTGCCAGCAGTGAAGTTGGACAGGGGGGCTATGGCTACACCTTC. It translates to CASSEVGQGGYGYTF.